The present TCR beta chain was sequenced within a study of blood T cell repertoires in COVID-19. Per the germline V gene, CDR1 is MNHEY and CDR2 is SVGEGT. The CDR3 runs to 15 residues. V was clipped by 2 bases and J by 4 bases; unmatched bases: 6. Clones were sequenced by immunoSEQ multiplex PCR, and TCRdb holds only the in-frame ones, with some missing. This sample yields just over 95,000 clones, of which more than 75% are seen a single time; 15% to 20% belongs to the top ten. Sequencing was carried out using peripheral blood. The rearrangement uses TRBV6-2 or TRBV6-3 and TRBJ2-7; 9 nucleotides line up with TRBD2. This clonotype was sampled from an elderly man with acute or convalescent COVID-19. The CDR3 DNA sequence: TGTGCCAGCAGTTACCCAGCTAGCGGGAAATACGAGCAGTACTTC. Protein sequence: CASSYPASGKYEQYF.